This T cell receptor beta chain was recovered during a study of identical twins (dated by TCRdb to between 2015 and 2016). With regard to the full study: TCR alpha and beta repertoires from monozygotic twins, unrelated adults of various ages and cord blood were deep-sequenced to test whether fetal clonotypes persist. Replicate twin experiments were performed at different times using different library preparation protocols to rule out contamination. The study at large found these results: Compared with coincidental sharing between unrelated individuals, out-of-frame TCR alpha sequences shared between twins showed an excess of sequences with low generation probability. In beta out-of-frame sequences, excess twin sharing was weaker, because having fewer shared sequences lowered the signal-to-noise ratio. Conclusions relied on cross-sectional statistical analysis, since the same donors could not be followed over many years. Recombination models systematically underestimated out-of-frame TCR alpha sharing in monozygotic twins but agreed with sharing between unrelated individuals. Zero-insertion analyses could be partly confounded by invariant T cells such as MAIT and iNKT, although diverse VJ usage argued against such confounding for most clonotypes. Abundant cord blood beta clonotypes had fewer insertions, young adult naive repertoires showed a similar but weaker trend, and memory repertoires showed no such trend.

CDR1 and CDR2, looked up from the germline V gene, are WSHSY and SAAADI. V is cut by 3 bases and J by 3 bases, and the space between the germline ends is 8 bases. The CDR3 starts with the cysteine, ends with the phenylalanine, and has 13 residues. Only the CDR3 region is kept as DNA, spanning 39 bases read in frame from base 1. This clonotype was seen ten or more times. The clone's antigen remains unknown. Per-nucleotide qualities are absent, and no much larger clonotype sits a single base away. The library was made by 5' RACE. Sequencing used an Illumina HiSeq 2000. Template switching introduced a universal primer binding site; the final cDNA contained a unique molecular identifier, enabling accurate counting of TCR cDNA molecules. Specific primers in the conserved constant-segment region were used to synthesize first-strand cDNA for TCR alpha and beta chains. To control for contamination, every cDNA library was double barcoded, receiving both a SMART-Mk sample barcode and Illumina barcodes. Two successive PCR steps introduced TruSeq adapter sequences along with Illumina sample barcodes. The TCR alpha and beta cDNA libraries were sequenced on the Illumina HiSeq platform using custom primers. In the authors' own workflow: Raw reads were processed with MiGEC to extract unique molecular identifiers, and MiXCR was used to determine CDR3 positions. Recombination models were inferred per individual with the repgenHMM and IGoR tools using an EM algorithm. The tcR package in R was used for shared clonotype analysis, with sharing normalized by the product of cloneset sizes. To study raw recombination without the effects of thymic and clonal selection, out-of-frame nonproductive sequences were analyzed. Through fastp at Q25 and MiXCR, TCRdb rebuilt clones from the public reads, retaining in-frame beta chains. Entries are consolidated by CDR3 protein sequence, retaining the most common genes and DNA. For this entry, the V and J calls and clone size follow TCRdb and not the study's own pipeline. The sample data list about 690,000 distinct CDR3 sequences, and around 6% of these were observed just once. The ten largest clones add up to around 1.7% of the sample.

Every donor in the study was a healthy Caucasian. The study also sequenced three unrelated non-twin adults: a male aged 18 to 30, a male aged 50 to 60 and a female aged 50 to 60. Miltenyi CD45RO+ enrichment and human naive T-cell isolation kits were used to isolate memory (CD45RO+) and naive T cells from PBMC. Material: naive T cells sorted from blood. The sample's cell subset or site, from its label and the paper: cells isolated with a human naive T-cell isolation kit. The TCR comes from a man younger than 35 in good health. This sequence uses TRBV10-2 and TRBJ1-2, with a tentative D gene TRBD1 over 5 matching bases. The CDR3 corresponds to CASSDREDYGYTF. The nucleotides read TGCGCCAGCAGTGACAGGGAGGACTATGGCTACACCTTC.